The 5 T cell receptor beta chains reported below all come from one sample, sequenced in a study of OX40 agonist ivuxolimab in advanced cancers. Assay used: immunoSEQ multiplex PCR; TCRdb lists only in-frame clones, some missing. The repertoire consists of approximately 73,000 clones, with roughly 91% occurring once and the leading ten covering roughly 13%. The specimen was CD4+ or CD8+ T cells sorted from blood, collected in a trial of the OX40 agonist ivuxolimab. These receptors all come from an adult with an advanced solid tumor such as melanoma, head and neck, liver or kidney cancer.

The chain couples TRBV5-1 to TRBJ1-2; tentative D call: TRBD1 (5 bases). This CDR3 has 15 residues. The germline V and J ends were trimmed by 5 bases and 7 bases, with 21 bases remaining between them. The germline V gene encodes CDR1 SGHRS and CDR2 YFSETQ. CDR3 coding DNA: TGCGCCAGCAGGAGCATGACAGTCTCTAAGGGTGGCTACACCTTC. Residues: CASRSMTVSKGGYTF.

This clone was detected once. At the DNA level, this CDR3 is encoded by other sequences in the same sample as well. The chain uses TRBV27 and TRBJ2-7, with no clear D. This CDR3 is built from 12 residues. V was cut by 4 bases and J by 3 bases, with 7 bases left in between. Looked up from germline, CDR1 is MNHEY and CDR2 is SMNVEV (reference sequence). The CDR3 DNA reads as TGTGCCAGCAGTTCCGGCGGCTACGAGCAGTACTTC. It translates to CASSSGGYEQYF.

The chain links TRBV30 to TRBJ2-1, with 8 bases that match TRBD2. V shed 2 bases and J 3 bases; nucleotides not matched to a gene: 3. The V gene's germline CDR1 is GTSNPN and CDR2 SVGIG (reference sequence). CDR3 length: 14 amino acids. This CDR3 reads CAWSLTSGYNEQFF. The CDR3 bases are TGTGCCTGGAGTTTAACTAGCGGCTACAATGAGCAGTTCTTC. Filled out from reference TRBV30 and TRBJ2-1, the complete variable domain reads SQTIHQWPATLVQPVGSPLSLECTVEGTSNPNLYWYRQAAGRGLQLLFYSVGIGQISSEVPQNLSASRPQDRQFILSSKKLLLSDSGFYLCAWSLTSGYNEQFFGPGTRLTVL.

CDR3 loop: CASSWTSMTSGNGEQFF. CDR3 bases: TGCGCCAGCAGCTGGACCTCCATGACTAGCGGGAATGGTGAGCAGTTCTTC. V usage is TRBV5-1 and J usage is TRBJ2-1, with TRBD2 matching 11 bases. This CDR3 contains 17 residues. Per germline, CDR1 SGHRS and CDR2 YFSETQ. J lost 9 bases, V lost 3 bases, and 14 bases had no gene match.

The V gene is TRBV7-7, the J gene TRBJ2-2, with D possibly being TRBD1 (6 bases). The CDR3 has 13 residues. Per germline, CDR1 SSHAT and CDR2 FNYEAQ (reference sequence). CDR3 nucleotides: TGTGCTACAACGCTGGGGGCCACCGGGGAGCTGTTTTTT. Protein: CATTLGATGELFF.